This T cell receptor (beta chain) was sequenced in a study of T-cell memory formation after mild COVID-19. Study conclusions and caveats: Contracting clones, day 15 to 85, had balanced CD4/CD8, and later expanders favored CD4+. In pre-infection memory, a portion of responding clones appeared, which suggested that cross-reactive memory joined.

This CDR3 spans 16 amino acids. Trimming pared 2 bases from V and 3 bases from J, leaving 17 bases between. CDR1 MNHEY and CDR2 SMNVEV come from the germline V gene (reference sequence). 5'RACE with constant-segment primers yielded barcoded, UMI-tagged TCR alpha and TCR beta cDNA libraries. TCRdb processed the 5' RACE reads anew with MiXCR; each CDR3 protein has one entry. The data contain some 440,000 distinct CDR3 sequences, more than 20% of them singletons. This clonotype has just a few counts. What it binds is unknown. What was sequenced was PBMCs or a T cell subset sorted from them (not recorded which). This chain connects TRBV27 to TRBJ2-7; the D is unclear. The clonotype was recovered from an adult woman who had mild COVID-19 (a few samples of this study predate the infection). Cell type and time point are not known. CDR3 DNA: TGTGCCAGCAGTTTAGCTCCGGACGCCCTCCTCTACGAGCAGTACTTC. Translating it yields CASSLAPDALLYEQYF.